This T cell receptor (beta chain) appears in the sequencing data of a study of blood T cell repertoires in COVID-19. Study in general: COVID-19 samples collected from the United States, Italy and Spain covered acute and convalescent phases.

Authors' analysis steps: Nucleated cell number was recorded as an estimate derived from reference gene primer amplification. Using immunoSEQ multiplex PCR, the repertoire was profiled, and TCRdb retains in-frame clones only, with some absent. V and J calls and clone size are those listed in that table; D and trimming were worked out from the DNA. Here the sample spans around 210,000 clones, around 89% being singletons. Participants were aged about 18 to 89 years from approximately 24 US areas. All recovered Cohort 3 donors got two negative PCRs, got clearance, or saw symptom resolution. Sequenced material: PBMCs or T cells enriched from blood (not recorded which). The sequence was obtained from a woman under 30 who had recovered from COVID-19.

The CDR3 sequence is CAITGTSGATDTQYF. DNA of the CDR3: TGTGCCATCACCGGGACTAGCGGGGCCACAGATACGCAGTATTTT. The chain combines TRBV10-3 with TRBJ2-3, with 13 bases fitting TRBD2. The CDR3 spans 15 residues. V gave up 7 bases and J gave up 2 bases; unmatched junction bases: 3. Germline V CDR1 and CDR2: ENHRY, SYGVKD.